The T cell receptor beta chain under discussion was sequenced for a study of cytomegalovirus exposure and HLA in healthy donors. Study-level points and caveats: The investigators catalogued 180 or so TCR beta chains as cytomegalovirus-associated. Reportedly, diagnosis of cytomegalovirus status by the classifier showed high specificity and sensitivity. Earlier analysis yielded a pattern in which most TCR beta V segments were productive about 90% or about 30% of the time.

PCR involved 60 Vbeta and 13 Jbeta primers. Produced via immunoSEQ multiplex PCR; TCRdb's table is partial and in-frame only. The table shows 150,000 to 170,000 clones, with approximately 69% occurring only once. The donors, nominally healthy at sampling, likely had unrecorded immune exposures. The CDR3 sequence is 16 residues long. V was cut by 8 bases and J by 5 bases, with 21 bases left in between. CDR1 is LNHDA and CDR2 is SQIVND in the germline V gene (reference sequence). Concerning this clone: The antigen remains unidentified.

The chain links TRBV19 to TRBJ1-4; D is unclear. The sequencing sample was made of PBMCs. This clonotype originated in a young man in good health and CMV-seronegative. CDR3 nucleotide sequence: TGTGCCAGTGCATCCTCGGGATGGCAGAAAAATGAAAAACTGTTTTTT. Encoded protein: CASASSGWQKNEKLFF.